The present T cell receptor (beta chain) was sequenced within a study of blood T cell repertoires in COVID-19. In the original analysis: Cell counts per sample came from amplifying reference gene primers. Generated by immunoSEQ multiplex PCR, the TCRdb table keeps only in-frame clones and is missing some. V, J and clone size reflect that table, while D and trimming were determined from the DNA. The sample carries 440,000 or so clones, approximately 91% recorded once. CDR1 MNHEY and CDR2 SVGAGI come from the germline V gene. This CDR3 comprises 13 residues. The germline V and J ends were trimmed by 5 bases and 10 bases, with 12 bases remaining between them. This clone occurred once.

Sequencing was performed on peripheral blood. V gene TRBV6-5 combines with J gene TRBJ1-6; D gene ambiguous. The receptor's source is a woman between 35 and 50 years old with COVID-19, enrolled during active disease. CDR3 in DNA: TGTGCCAGCAGTCGCACCGGGATATCACCCCTCCACTTT. The encoded protein is CASSRTGISPLHF.